This TCR beta chain came from a study of ipilimumab plus nivolumab after autologous stem cell transplantation (dated by TCRdb to 2020 to 2023). A note on the overall study: The median number of doses received by trial patients was 5 for ipilimumab and 8 for nivolumab. Both primary refractory and relapsed disease were represented in the DLBCL cohort, where 18-month progression-free survival was roughly 89% and 26%, respectively. Patients with high-risk diffuse large B cell lymphoma, mature T cell lymphoma, or multiple myeloma undergoing autologous transplant were enrolled in the trial. Some 34 patients made up the trial's intent-to-treat population. General conclusions and limits of the study: The authors stated that profiles of the T cell receptor repertoire, regulatory T cell phenotype and gut microbiota provided a biologic rationale for studying this approach further. Combined checkpoint inhibition appeared tolerable as post-transplant consolidation, according to the authors' conclusion.

Ipilimumab was given at 1 mg/kg intravenously on day 1 of selected weeks, and checkpoint therapy started 14 to 28 days after autologous transplant. Patients received nivolumab at 3 mg/kg intravenously on day 1 of weeks 1, 4, 7, 10, and every two weeks through week 26. Combined checkpoint inhibition with ipilimumab and nivolumab as consolidation after autologous stem cell transplantation was tested in a Phase Ib clinical trial. As encoded in the germline V gene, CDR1 is LGHNA while CDR2 is YNFKEQ. The CDR3 runs 15 amino acids, cysteine and phenylalanine included. The read is trimmed to its CDR3 DNA, 45 bases read in frame from base 1. V is clipped by 1 base and J by 1 base, and the sequence between their germline boundaries is 9 bases long. Libraries were prepared through the immunoSEQ multiplex PCR assay. TCRdb carries this immuneACCESS record with in-frame sequences only. Its versions omit some clonotypes, under half of them owing to an unresolved V gene in the studies checked, with the rest unexplained. The sample records 16,000 or so clones, roughly 70% of which are singletons. In total, the top ten clones hold less than 25% of the sample.

Concerning this clone: This receptor's antigen is unknown. There are no base qualities to consult, and no much larger clone falls within one base.

The V gene is TRBV4-2 and the J gene is TRBJ2-3, with no confidently assigned D gene. Source: PBMCs, taken in a trial of ipilimumab plus nivolumab as post-transplant consolidation. The TCR was taken from a male donor with diffuse large B-cell lymphoma. In nucleotide form, the sequence is TGTGCCAGCAGCCAAGTCTACTCTGGCACAGATACGCAGTATTTT. It is translated as CASSQVYSGTDTQYF.